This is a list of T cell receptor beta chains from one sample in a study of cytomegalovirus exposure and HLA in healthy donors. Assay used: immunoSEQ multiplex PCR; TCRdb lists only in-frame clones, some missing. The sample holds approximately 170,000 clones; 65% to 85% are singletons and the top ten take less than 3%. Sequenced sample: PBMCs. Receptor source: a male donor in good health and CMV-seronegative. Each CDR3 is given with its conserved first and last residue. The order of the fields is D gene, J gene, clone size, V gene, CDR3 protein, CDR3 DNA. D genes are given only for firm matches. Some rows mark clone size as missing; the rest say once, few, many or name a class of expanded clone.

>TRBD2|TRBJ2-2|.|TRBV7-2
CASSQLAGGNTGELFF
TGTGCCAGCAGCCAACTAGCGGGGGGGAACACCGGGGAGCTGTTTTTT
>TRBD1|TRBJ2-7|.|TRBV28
CASKGASDRVYEQYF
TGTGCCAGCAAGGGAGCCAGTGACAGGGTCTACGAGCAGTACTTC
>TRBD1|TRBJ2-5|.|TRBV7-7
CASSLDRGKTQYF
TGTGCCAGCAGCCTTGACAGGGGAAAGACCCAGTACTTC
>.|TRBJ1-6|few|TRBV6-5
CASSYQGLNSPLHF
TGTGCCAGCAGTTATCAGGGGCTGAATTCACCCCTCCACTTT
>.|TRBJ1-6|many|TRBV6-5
CASSYSYQYNSPLHF
TGTGCCAGCAGTTACTCTTACCAGTATAATTCACCCCTCCACTTT
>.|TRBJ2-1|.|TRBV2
CASSVLAGREQFF
TGTGCCAGCAGTGTACTAGCCGGCCGTGAGCAGTTCTTC
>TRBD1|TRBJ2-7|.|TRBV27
CASSLFGDRGMYEQYF
TGTGCCAGCAGTTTATTTGGGGACAGGGGTATGTACGAGCAGTACTTC
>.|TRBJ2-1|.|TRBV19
CASINSLNEQFF
TGTGCCAGTATCAACTCCCTCAATGAGCAGTTCTTC
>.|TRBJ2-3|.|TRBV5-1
CASSWTGGRGTDTQYF
TGCGCCAGCAGCTGGACGGGGGGCCGGGGCACAGATACGCAGTATTTT
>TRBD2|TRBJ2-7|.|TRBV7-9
CASSLGTSGGYEQYF
TGTGCCAGCAGCTTAGGGACTAGCGGGGGCTACGAGCAGTACTTC
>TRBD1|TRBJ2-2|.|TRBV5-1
CASSVVGQAANTGELFF
TGCGCCAGCAGCGTAGTGGGACAGGCTGCGAACACCGGGGAGCTGTTTTTT
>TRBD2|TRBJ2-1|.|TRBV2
CASSEGLAGEKQFF
TGTGCCAGCAGTGAAGGACTAGCGGGAGAAAAGCAGTTCTTC
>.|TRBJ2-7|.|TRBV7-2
CASRPAAGIGYEQYF
TGTGCCAGCAGACCCGCGGCGGGGATTGGCTACGAGCAGTACTTC
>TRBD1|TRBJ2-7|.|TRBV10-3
CAISESAGQGYEQYF
TGTGCCATCAGTGAGTCAGCGGGACAGGGCTACGAGCAGTACTTC
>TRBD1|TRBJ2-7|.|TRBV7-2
CASSFGTGRGIRTQYF
TGTGCCAGCAGCTTCGGGACAGGGAGGGGTATACGAACTCAATACTTC
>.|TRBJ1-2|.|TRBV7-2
CASSLDLGQLPYYGYTF
TGTGCCAGCAGCTTAGACTTGGGACAACTCCCTTACTATGGCTACACCTTC
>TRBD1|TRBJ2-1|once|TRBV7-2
CASSPGTGFSDEQFF
TGTGCCAGCAGCCCCGGGACAGGTTTCTCCGATGAGCAGTTCTTC
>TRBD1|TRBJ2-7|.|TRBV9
CASSRDSPYEQYF
TGTGCCAGCAGCCGGGACAGCCCCTACGAGCAGTACTTC